This T cell receptor (beta chain) was obtained from a study of T cell clusters in autoimmune cytopenias. Study results and limitations: TRB repertoire shifts in secondary cytopenia and chronic lymphocytic leukemia mostly reflected lymphoma, not autoimmunity. No experiment has yet validated the function of the T cell clusters defined in silico.

CDR1 and CDR2 (germline): LNHDA, SQIVND (reference sequence). This CDR3 spans 14 amino acids. This clonotype is classed as medium-sized by frequency. No antigen is known for it. Some 38,000 genome equivalents of blood DNA were amplified for TRB. One tube held mixed TRB-A and TRB-B primer pools for touch-down PCR. TCRdb reanalyzed the multiplex PCR reads, giving one entry per CDR3 protein sequence and no DNA. In total, the table holds more than 5,500 distinct CDR3 sequences. These sequences were also reported in another study, on T cell repertoires in aging, cancer and after chemotherapy. That paper notes: Median generation probability rose over the chemotherapy interval in each cancer cohort, suggesting rebound thymic output.

Specimen: peripheral blood. The receptor comes from a human donor in good health. The chain couples TRBV19 to TRBJ2-7; absent DNA, TCRdb's TRBD1 call cannot be checked. CDR3 residues: CASSSQDKTYEQYF.